This TCR beta chain came from a study of blood T cell repertoires in COVID-19. Across the whole study: PBMCs, B-cell-depleted T cells, or T cells provided the cDNA or gDNA that made up the material.

This CDR3 comprises 13 residues. Trimming at V came to 9 bases and at J to 3 bases, leaving 2 bases not matched to a gene. Germline V CDR1 and CDR2: KGHDR, SFDVKD. Original methodology: The assay estimated nucleated cells by amplifying reference gene primers. Data came from immunoSEQ multiplex PCR; TCRdb stores just in-frame clones and leaves some out. Clone size and the V and J calls come from that table; the DNA yielded D and trimming. Of approximately 300,000 clones listed, roughly 91% are singletons. The sequence derives from a man aged 35-49 years with acute or convalescent COVID-19. Input material: peripheral blood. The chain couples TRBV24-1 to TRBJ2-2, with 8 bases that match TRBD2. The CDR3 DNA follows: TGTGCCACCCAGCGGGGGTACACCGGGGAGCTGTTTTTT. Translating gives CATQRGYTGELFF.